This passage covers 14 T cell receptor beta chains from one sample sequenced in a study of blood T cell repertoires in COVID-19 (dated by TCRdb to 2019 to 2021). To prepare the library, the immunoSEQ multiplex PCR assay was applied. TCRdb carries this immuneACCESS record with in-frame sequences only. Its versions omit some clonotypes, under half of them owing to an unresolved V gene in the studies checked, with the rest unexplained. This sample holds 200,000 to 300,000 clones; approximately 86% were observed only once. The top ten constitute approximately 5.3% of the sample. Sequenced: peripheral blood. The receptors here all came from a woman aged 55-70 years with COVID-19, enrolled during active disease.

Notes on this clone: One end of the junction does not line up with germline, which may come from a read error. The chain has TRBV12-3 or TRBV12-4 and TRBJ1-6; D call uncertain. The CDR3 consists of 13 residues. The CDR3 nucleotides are TGTGCCGGCAGTAAGTTAGAAGGAGCCACCCTCCACTTT. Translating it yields CAGSKLEGATLHF.

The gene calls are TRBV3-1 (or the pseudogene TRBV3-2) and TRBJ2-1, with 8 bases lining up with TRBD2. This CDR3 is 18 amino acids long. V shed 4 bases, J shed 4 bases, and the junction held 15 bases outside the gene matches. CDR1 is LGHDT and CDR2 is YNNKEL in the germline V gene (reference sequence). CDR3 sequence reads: CASSRRAGAGAIYNEQFF. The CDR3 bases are TGTGCCAGCAGCCGCAGAGCGGGGGCGGGAGCGATTTACAATGAGCAGTTCTTC.

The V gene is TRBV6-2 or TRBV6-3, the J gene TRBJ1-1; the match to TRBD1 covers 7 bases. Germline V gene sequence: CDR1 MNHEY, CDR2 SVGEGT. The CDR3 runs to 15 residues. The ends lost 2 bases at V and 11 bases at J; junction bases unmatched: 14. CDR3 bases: TGTGCCAGCAGTTACGAGGGGGCTCAGACACTTCGGGCTTTCTTT. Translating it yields CASSYEGAQTLRAFF.

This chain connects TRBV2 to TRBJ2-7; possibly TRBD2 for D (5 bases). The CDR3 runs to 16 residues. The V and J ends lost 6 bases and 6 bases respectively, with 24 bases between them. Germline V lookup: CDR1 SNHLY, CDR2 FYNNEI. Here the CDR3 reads CASSLLGGSGRGEQYF. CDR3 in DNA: TGTGCCAGCAGCCTACTGGGTGGGAGTGGTCGGGGCGAGCAGTACTTC. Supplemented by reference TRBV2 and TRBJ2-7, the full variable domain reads EPEVTQTPSHQVTQMGQEVILRCVPISNHLYFYWYRQILGQKVEFLVSFYNNEISEKSEIFDDQFSVERPDGSNFTLKIRSTKLEDSAMYFCASSLLGGSGRGEQYFGPGTRLTVT.

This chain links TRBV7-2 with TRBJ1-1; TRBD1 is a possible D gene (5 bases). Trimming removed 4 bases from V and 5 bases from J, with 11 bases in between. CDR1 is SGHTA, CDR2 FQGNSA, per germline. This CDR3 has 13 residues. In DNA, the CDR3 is TGTGCCAGCAGCTCCAGGGTGGCTACTGAAGCTTTCTTT. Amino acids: CASSSRVATEAFF.

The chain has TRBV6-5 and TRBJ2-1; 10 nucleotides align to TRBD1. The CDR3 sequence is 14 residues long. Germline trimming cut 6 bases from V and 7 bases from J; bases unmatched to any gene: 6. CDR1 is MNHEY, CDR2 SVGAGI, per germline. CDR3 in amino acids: CASRPGQGLNEQFF. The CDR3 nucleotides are TGTGCCAGCAGGCCGGGACAGGGGTTGAATGAGCAGTTCTTC.

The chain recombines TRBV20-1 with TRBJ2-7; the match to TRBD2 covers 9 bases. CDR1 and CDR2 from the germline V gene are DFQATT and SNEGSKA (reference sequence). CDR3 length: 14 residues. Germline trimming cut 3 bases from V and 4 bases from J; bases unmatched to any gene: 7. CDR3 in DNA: TGCAGTGCTAGTGTTGCGGGAGGGTTATACGAGCAGTACTTC. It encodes CSASVAGGLYEQYF.

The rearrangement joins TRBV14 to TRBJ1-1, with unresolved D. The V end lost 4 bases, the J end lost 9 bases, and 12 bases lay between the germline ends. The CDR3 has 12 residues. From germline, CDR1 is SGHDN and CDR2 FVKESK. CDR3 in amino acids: CASSPGELKAFF. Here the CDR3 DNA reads TGTGCCAGCAGCCCCGGAGAACTGAAAGCTTTCTTT.

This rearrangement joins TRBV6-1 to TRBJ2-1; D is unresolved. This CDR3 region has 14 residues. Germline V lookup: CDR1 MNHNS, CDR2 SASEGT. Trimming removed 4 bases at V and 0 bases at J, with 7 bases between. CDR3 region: CASSAVGSYNEQFF. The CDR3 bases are TGTGCCAGCAGTGCGGTCGGCTCCTACAATGAGCAGTTCTTC.

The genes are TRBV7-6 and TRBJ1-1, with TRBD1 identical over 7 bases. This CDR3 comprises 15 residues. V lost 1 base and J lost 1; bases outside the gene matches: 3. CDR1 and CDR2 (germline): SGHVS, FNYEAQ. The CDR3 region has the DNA TGTGCCAGCAGCTTAGGGCAGGGGGGGAACACTGAAGCTTTCTTT. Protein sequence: CASSLGQGGNTEAFF.

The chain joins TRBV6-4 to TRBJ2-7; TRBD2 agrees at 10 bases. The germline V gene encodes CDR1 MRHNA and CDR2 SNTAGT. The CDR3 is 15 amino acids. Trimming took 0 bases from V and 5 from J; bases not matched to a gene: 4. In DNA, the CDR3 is TGTGCCAGCAGTGACTCGGCTAGCGGGAGCCACGAGCAGTACTTC. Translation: CASSDSASGSHEQYF.

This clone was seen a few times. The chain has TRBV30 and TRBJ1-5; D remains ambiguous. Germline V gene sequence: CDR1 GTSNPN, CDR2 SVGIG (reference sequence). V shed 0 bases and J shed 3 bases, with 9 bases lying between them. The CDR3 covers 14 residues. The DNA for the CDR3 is TGTGCCTGGAGTGTTACGAGTGTCAATCAGCCCCAGCATTTT. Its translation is CAWSVTSVNQPQHF.

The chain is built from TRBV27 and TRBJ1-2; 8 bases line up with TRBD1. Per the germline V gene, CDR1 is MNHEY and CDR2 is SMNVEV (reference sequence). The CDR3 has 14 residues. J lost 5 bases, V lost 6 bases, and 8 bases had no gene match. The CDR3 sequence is CASSGPDRAYGYTF. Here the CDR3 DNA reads TGTGCCAGCAGCGGACCGGACAGGGCGTATGGCTACACCTTC.

CDR3 amino acids: CASSHRRLAGTGELFF. Written as DNA, the CDR3 is TGTGCCAGCAGCCACCGCAGACTAGCCGGGACCGGGGAGCTGTTTTTT. The chain couples TRBV3-1 (or the pseudogene TRBV3-2) to TRBJ2-2, with 7 bases aligning to TRBD2. With 3 bases clipped from V and 5 bases from J, the junction kept 9 bases outside the gene matches. The CDR3 is 16 residues long. The germline V gene encodes CDR1 LGHDT and CDR2 YNNKEL (reference sequence).